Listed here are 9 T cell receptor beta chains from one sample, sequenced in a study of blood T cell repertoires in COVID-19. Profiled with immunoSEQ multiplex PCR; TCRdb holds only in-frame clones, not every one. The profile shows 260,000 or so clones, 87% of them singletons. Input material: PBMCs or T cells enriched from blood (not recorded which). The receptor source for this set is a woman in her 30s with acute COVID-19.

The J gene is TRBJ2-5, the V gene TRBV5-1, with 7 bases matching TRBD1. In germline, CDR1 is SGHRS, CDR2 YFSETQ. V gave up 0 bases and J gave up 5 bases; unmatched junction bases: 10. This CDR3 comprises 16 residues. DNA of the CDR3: TGCGCCAGCAGCTTGGCGCGGTCAGGGGGTTTGGAGACCCAGTACTTC. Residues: CASSLARSGGLETQYF. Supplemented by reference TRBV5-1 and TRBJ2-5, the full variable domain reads KAGVTQTPRYLIKTRGQQVTLSCSPISGHRSVSWYQQTPGQGLQFLFEYFSETQRNKGNFPGRFSGRQFSNSRSEMNVSTLELGDSALYLCASSLARSGGLETQYFGPGTRLLVL.

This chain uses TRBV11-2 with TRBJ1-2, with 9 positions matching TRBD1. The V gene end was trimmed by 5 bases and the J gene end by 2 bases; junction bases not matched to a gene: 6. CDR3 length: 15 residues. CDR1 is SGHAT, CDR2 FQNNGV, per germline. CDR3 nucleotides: TGTGCCAGCAGCCCCCAGACAGGGGGGAACTATGGCTACACCTTC. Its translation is CASSPQTGGNYGYTF.

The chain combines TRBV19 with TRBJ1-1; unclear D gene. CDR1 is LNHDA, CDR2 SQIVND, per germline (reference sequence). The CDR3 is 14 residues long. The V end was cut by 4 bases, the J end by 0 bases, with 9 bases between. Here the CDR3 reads CASSTPELNTEAFF. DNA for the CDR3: TGTGCCAGTAGTACCCCGGAGCTGAACACTGAAGCTTTCTTT.

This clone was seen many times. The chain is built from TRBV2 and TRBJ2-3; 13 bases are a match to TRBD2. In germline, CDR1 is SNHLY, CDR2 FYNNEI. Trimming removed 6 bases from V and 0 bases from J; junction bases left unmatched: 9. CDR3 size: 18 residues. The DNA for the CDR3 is TGTGCCAGCAGAGAAACCCGACTAGCGGGGGGTAGCACAGATACGCAGTATTTT. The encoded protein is CASRETRLAGGSTDTQYF.

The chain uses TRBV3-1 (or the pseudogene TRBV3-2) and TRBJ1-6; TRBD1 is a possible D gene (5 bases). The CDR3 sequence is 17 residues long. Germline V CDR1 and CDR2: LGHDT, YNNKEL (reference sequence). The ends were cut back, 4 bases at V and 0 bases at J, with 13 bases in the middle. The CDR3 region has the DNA TGTGCCAGCAGCCCCGGACATATAAGCTCCTATAATTCACCCCTCCACTTT. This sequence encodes CASSPGHISSYNSPLHF.

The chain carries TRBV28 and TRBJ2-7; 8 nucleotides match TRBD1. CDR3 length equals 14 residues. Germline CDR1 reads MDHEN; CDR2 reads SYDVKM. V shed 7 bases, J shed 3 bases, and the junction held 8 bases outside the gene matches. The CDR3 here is CASIPGQAVYEQYF. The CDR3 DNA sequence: TGTGCCAGCATTCCGGGACAGGCAGTCTACGAGCAGTACTTC.

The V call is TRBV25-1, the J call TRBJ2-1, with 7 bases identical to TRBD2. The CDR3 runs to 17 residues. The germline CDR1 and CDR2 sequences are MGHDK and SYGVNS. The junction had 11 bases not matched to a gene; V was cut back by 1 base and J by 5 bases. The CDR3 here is CASSESGWTRSNNEQFF. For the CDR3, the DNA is TGTGCCAGCAGTGAATCTGGCTGGACTAGATCAAACAATGAGCAGTTCTTC.

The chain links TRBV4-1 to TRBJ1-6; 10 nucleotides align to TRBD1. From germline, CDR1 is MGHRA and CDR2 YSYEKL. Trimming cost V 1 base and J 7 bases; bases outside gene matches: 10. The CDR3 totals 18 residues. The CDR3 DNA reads TGCGCCAGCAGCCAAGCGAGCCCCGACAGGGGGCGGAATTCACCCCTCCACTTT. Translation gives CASSQASPDRGRNSPLHF.

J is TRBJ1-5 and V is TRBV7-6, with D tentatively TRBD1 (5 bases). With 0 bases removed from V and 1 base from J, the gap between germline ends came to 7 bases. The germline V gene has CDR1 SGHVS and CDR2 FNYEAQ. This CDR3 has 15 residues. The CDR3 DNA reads TGTGCCAGCAGCTTAGCGCCAGGGAGCAATCAGCCCCAGCATTTT. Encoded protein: CASSLAPGSNQPQHF.